These 20 T cell receptor beta chains share one sample of origin, sequenced in a study of cytomegalovirus exposure and HLA in healthy donors. PCR employed 60 Vbeta and 13 Jbeta primers. TCRdb keeps only in-frame clones here, not all; method: immunoSEQ multiplex PCR. Of roughly 110,000 clones in the sample, about 78% were seen once. The sequenced sample consisted of PBMCs. Source of these receptors: a woman between 35 and 50 years old in good health and CMV-seropositive.

This clone was detected only a few times. The rearrangement joins TRBV30 to TRBJ2-5, with D uncertain. The CDR3 runs to 12 residues. Trimming cost V 2 bases and J 3 bases, with 7 bases left between them. The germline CDR1 and CDR2 sequences are GTSNPN and SVGIG (reference sequence). Written as DNA, the CDR3 is TGTGCCTGGAGTAGAGTTGAAGAGACCCAGTACTTC. Its protein product is CAWSRVEETQYF.

The chain uses TRBV9 and TRBJ2-7; TRBD1 matches at 9 bases. This CDR3 contains 14 residues. Germline V lookup: CDR1 SGDLS, CDR2 YYNGEE. Losses at the gene ends were 4 bases for V and 2 bases for J; bases not matched to a gene: 4. The CDR3 region has the DNA TGTGCCAGCAGCCCCCGGACAGGGGCCTACGAGCAGTACTTC. Encoded protein: CASSPRTGAYEQYF.

The chain combines TRBV7-3 with TRBJ2-3, with 8 bases aligning to TRBD2. The germline V gene encodes CDR1 SGHTA and CDR2 FQGTGA. The J segment lost 3 bases and the V segment lost 5 bases, leaving 4 bases of the junction unmatched. This CDR3 has 14 residues. This CDR3 is CASSPGLATDTQYF. The CDR3, as DNA: TGTGCCAGCAGCCCCGGACTAGCTACAGATACGCAGTATTTT. Full variable domain (remainder filled in from reference TRBV7-3 and TRBJ2-3): GAGVSQTPSNKVTEKGKYVELRCDPISGHTALYWYRQSLGQGPEFLIYFQGTGAADDSGLPNDRFFAVRPEGSVSTLKIQRTERGDSAVYLCASSPGLATDTQYFGPGTRLTVL.

The rearrangement uses TRBV28 and TRBJ1-6; TRBD1 is a possible D gene (5 bases). V was pared by 8 bases and J by 7 bases, with 21 bases between. The CDR3 has 16 amino acids. The V gene's germline CDR1 is MDHEN and CDR2 SYDVKM. This CDR3 is CASGIGGSPMNSPLHF. The CDR3 DNA sequence: TGTGCCAGCGGAATTGGGGGGAGTCCGATGAATTCACCCCTCCACTTT.

The genes are TRBV6-5 and TRBJ1-2; possibly TRBD1 for D (5 bases). V was clipped by 6 bases and J by 3 bases, with 11 bases between them. The CDR3 is made up of 13 amino acids. In germline, CDR1 is MNHEY, CDR2 SVGAGI. The CDR3 sequence is CASSLDSYYGYTF. CDR3 sequence (DNA): TGTGCCAGCAGCCTAGACAGCTACTATGGCTACACCTTC.

Comments on this clone: Relative to the germline gene, one junction end is altered; a read error may explain this. The chain has TRBV2 and TRBJ2-1, with 8 bases that match TRBD2. This CDR3 spans 15 amino acids. The germline V gene has CDR1 SNHLY and CDR2 FYNNEI. DNA of the CDR3: TGTACCAGCAGTGAATGGGCTAGCGGGCTACAAGAGCAGTTCTTC. It is translated as CTSSEWASGLQEQFF.

The gene calls are TRBV12-5 and TRBJ2-2; TRBD1 matches 7 bases. The CDR3 is made up of 14 amino acids. The germline CDR1 and CDR2 sequences are LGHNT and FRNRAP. The J segment lost 0 bases and the V segment lost 8 bases, leaving 3 bases of the junction unmatched. The CDR3 DNA reads as TGTGCTAGTACGGGGACAGCGAACACCGGGGAGCTGTTTTTT. It translates to CASTGTANTGELFF.

V usage is TRBV15 and J usage is TRBJ2-5; 7 bases match TRBD1. J was trimmed by 1 base and V by 5 bases; bases with no gene match: 7. CDR3 size: 15 residues. Germline CDR1 reads LNHNV; CDR2 reads YYDKDF (reference sequence). CDR3 bases: TGTGCCACCAGCCAGACAGGGCGTCGCCAAGAGACCCAGTACTTC. Amino acid sequence: CATSQTGRRQETQYF. Combining the CDR3 with reference TRBV15 and TRBJ2-5 gives the whole variable domain DAMVIQNPRYQVTQFGKPVTLSCSQTLNHNVMYWYQQKSSQAPKLLFHYYDKDFNNEADTPDNFQSRRPNTSFCFLDIRSPGLGDTAMYLCATSQTGRRQETQYFGPGTRLLVL.

The gene calls are TRBV27 and TRBJ2-7; 9 bases agree with TRBD1. Per germline, CDR1 MNHEY and CDR2 SMNVEV (reference sequence). This CDR3 comprises 14 residues. The junction had 7 bases not matched to a gene; V was cut back by 6 bases and J by 4 bases. In nucleotides, the CDR3 is TGTGCCAGCAGCCATCCGGGACAGGGTTACGAGCAGTACTTC. It specifies CASSHPGQGYEQYF.

The chain couples TRBV10-3 to TRBJ1-5, with a weak D call TRBD1 (5 bases). The CDR3 extends over 18 amino acids. Between the trimmed V and J ends, which lost 0 bases and 0 bases, there was a span of 15 bases. CDR1 and CDR2 from the germline V gene are ENHRY and SYGVKD. CDR3 in DNA: TGTGCCATCAGTGAGTCGAAACGGCAGGGATATAGCAATCAGCCCCAGCATTTT. It is translated as CAISESKRQGYSNQPQHF.

The chain combines TRBV7-2 with TRBJ2-5; 13 bases align to TRBD2. This CDR3 contains 17 residues. Trimming cost V 3 bases and J 2 bases; bases outside gene matches: 6. Germline V gene sequence: CDR1 SGHTA, CDR2 FQGNSA. DNA of the CDR3: TGTGCCAGCAGCTTGCGGGGGACTAGCGGGGTTCAAGAGACCCAGTACTTC. This translates into CASSLRGTSGVQETQYF.

This clone was found a few times. The genes are TRBV18 and TRBJ2-3, with a possible D match to TRBD1 (5 bases). The V end lost 2 bases, the J end lost 6 bases, and 6 bases lay between the germline ends. This CDR3 spans 12 amino acids. The V gene's germline CDR1 is KGHSH and CDR2 LQKENI. CDR3 DNA sequence: TGTGCCAGCTCACCAAAGGGGGATACGCAGTATTTT. Its translation: CASSPKGDTQYF.

This clone was picked up a small number of times. The chain couples TRBV5-4 to TRBJ1-5; D unclear. This CDR3 comprises 14 residues. V lost 0 bases, J lost 3 bases, and 7 bases lay in between. In germline, CDR1 is SGHNT, CDR2 YYREEE (reference sequence). The CDR3 nucleotides are TGTGCCAGCAGCTTGGAGGGAGTCAATCAGCCCCAGCATTTT. Translation: CASSLEGVNQPQHF.

The chain joins TRBV28 to TRBJ1-4; D is uncertain. CDR1 is MDHEN, CDR2 SYDVKM, per germline. Trimming took off 6 bases at V and 11 bases at J, with 13 bases between the two ends. This CDR3 has 12 residues. The CDR3 reads CASRPRGVKLFF. For the CDR3, the DNA is TGTGCCAGCAGACCTCGCGGAGTTAAACTGTTTTTT.

The V gene is TRBV9, the J gene TRBJ1-6; D remains ambiguous. This CDR3 has 17 residues. In germline, CDR1 is SGDLS, CDR2 YYNGEE. V was trimmed by 0 bases and J by 0 bases, leaving 10 bases between them. CDR3 protein: CASSVEVASSYNSPLHF. CDR3 coding DNA: TGTGCCAGCAGCGTAGAAGTCGCGAGCTCCTATAATTCACCCCTCCACTTT.

The J gene is TRBJ1-2, the V gene TRBV6-5; 7 bases fit TRBD1. The V segment lost 7 bases and the J segment 7 bases; nucleotides outside the gene matches: 9. Per the germline V gene, CDR1 is MNHEY and CDR2 is SVGAGI. The CDR3 sequence is 13 residues long. CDR3 in amino acids: CASNRQGAGGYTF. CDR3 in DNA: TGTGCCAGCAATAGACAGGGAGCCGGTGGCTACACCTTC.

V is TRBV5-1 and J is TRBJ1-3; 7 positions agree with TRBD1. Germline values: CDR1 SGHRS, CDR2 YFSETQ. CDR3 length: 16 residues. With V trimmed by 3 bases and J by 2 bases, 8 bases remained unmatched. In DNA, the CDR3 is TGCGCCAGCAGCTCTACGACAGGGATCCCTGGAAACACCATATATTTT. It translates to CASSSTTGIPGNTIYF.

This chain connects TRBV30 to TRBJ2-2, with 7 nucleotides matching TRBD1. Germline CDR1 GTSNPN, CDR2 SVGIG (reference sequence). The CDR3 extends over 13 amino acids. Trimming removed 4 bases from V and 6 bases from J; junction bases left unmatched: 5. CDR3 sequence reads: CAWTDRVAGELFF. CDR3 bases: TGTGCCTGGACAGACAGGGTGGCCGGGGAGCTGTTTTTT.

This rearrangement joins TRBV28 to TRBJ2-1, with 14 bases aligning to TRBD2. The CDR3 runs 15 residues. Germline V CDR1 and CDR2: MDHEN, SYDVKM. The junction had 10 bases not matched to a gene; V was cut back by 11 bases and J by 7 bases. The CDR3 here is CAGTTGTSGGNEQFF. The CDR3 DNA reads TGTGCCGGAACGACCGGGACTAGCGGGGGAAATGAGCAGTTCTTC.

This clone occurred many times. The J gene is TRBJ1-5, the V gene TRBV2; D might be TRBD1 (5 bases). The CDR3 sequence is 12 residues long. Germline V CDR1 and CDR2: SNHLY, FYNNEI. The V and J ends lost 11 bases and 7 bases respectively, with 15 bases between them. The CDR3 nucleotides are TGTGCCGCCGGAGGAGGGGACCAGCCCCAGCATTTT. Translation: CAAGGGDQPQHF.